This TCR beta chain appears in the sequencing data of a study of cytomegalovirus exposure and HLA in healthy donors. Study-wide context: In terms of ancestry, the Caucasian-associated cluster contained around four fifths of the 300 to 400 genotyped donors.

Amplification used 60 Vbeta primers and 13 Jbeta primers. TCRdb's copy holds only in-frame clones and misses some; the assay was immunoSEQ multiplex PCR. The table has about 200,000 clones, roughly 73% seen once; the top ten hold 2.1%. The CDR3 loop spans 17 amino acids. Between the trimmed V and J ends, which lost 3 bases and 2 bases, there was a span of 23 bases. Germline CDR1 GTSNPN, CDR2 SVGIG (reference sequence). Study-wide points: Immune exposure data for these donors was limited to CMV serostatus. Presence/absence analysis assumed near-uniform sequencing depth across donors. The study put under 200 TCR beta chains on its list as cytomegalovirus-associated.

For this clone: Its antigen is currently unknown.

Sequencing used PBMCs. The receptor was isolated from a woman in her twenties or thirties in good health and CMV-seropositive. This chain uses TRBV30 with TRBJ2-7; tentative D call: TRBD2 (7 bases). The CDR3 spells CAWSAGRGGVLAYEQYF. CDR3 nucleotides: TGTGCCTGGAGCGCCGGGAGAGGGGGGGTTCTGGCCTACGAGCAGTACTTC.